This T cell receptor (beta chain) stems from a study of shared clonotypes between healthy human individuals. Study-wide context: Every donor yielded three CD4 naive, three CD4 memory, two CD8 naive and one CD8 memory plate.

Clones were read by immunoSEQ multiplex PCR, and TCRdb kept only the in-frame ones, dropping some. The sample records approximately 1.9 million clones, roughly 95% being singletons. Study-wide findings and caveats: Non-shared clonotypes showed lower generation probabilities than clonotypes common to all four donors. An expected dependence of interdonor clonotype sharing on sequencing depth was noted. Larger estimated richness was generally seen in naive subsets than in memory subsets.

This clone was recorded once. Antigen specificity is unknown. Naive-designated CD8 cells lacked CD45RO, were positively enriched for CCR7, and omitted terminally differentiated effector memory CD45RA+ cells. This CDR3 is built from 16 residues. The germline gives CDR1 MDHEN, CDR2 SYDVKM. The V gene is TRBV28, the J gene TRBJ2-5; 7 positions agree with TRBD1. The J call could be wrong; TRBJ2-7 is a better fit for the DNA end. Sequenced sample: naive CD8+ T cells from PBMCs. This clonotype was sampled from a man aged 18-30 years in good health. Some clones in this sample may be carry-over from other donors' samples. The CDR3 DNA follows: TGTGCCAGCAGTACGCTGACAGGGTTCTTCTCCTACGAGCAGTACTTC. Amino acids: CASSTLTGFFSYEQYF.